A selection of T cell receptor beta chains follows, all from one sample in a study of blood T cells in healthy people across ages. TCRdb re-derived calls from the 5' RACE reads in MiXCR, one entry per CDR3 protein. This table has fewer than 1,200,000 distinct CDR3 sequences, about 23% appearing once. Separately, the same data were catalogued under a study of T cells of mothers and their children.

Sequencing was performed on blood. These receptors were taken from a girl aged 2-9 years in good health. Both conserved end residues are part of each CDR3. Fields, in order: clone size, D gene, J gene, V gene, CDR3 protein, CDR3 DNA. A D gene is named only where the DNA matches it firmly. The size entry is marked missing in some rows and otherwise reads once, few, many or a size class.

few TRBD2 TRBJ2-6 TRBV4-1 CASSQLAGGPGANVLTF TGCGCCAGCAGCCAACTAGCGGGAGGGCCCGGGGCCAACGTCCTGACTTTC
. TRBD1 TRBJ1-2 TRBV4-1 CASSQDGTGDLNGYTF TGCGCCAGCAGCCAAGATGGGACAGGGGACCTTAATGGCTACACCTTC
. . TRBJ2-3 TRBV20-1 CSARRLPQITDTQYF TGCAGTGCCCGGAGACTCCCTCAGATCACAGATACGCAGTATTTT
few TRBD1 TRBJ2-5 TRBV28 CASSVKDRGSWETQYF TGTGCCAGCAGCGTCAAGGACAGGGGGTCGTGGGAGACCCAGTACTTC
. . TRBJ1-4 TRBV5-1 CASSPLRSGTNEKLFF TGCGCCAGCAGCCCGCTACGGAGTGGAACTAATGAAAAACTGTTTTTT
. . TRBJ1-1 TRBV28 CASSPGDGAFF TGTGCCAGCAGCCCGGGAGACGGAGCTTTCTTT
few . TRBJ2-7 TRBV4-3 CASSQALGDGSSYGQYF TGCGCCAGCAGCCAAGCGCTGGGGGACGGATCTTCCTACGGGCAGTACTTC
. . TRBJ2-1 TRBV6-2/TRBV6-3 CASAPPYGNYNEQFF TGTGCCAGCGCCCCTCCCTACGGGAACTACAATGAGCAGTTCTTC
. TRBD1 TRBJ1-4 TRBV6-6 CASGPGQGVANEKLFF TGTGCCAGCGGCCCGGGACAGGGAGTTGCTAATGAAAAACTGTTTTTT
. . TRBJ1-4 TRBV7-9 CASNDAEKGKNEKLFF TGTGCCAGCAACGATGCGGAAAAGGGCAAGAATGAAAAACTGTTTTTT
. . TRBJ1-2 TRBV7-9 CASSSRTDSNYGYTF TGTGCCAGCAGCTCGAGGACAGATTCTAACTATGGCTACACCTTC
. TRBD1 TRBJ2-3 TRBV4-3 CASSQDRQTGVGIPSATDTQYF TGCGCCAGCAGCCAAGATCGGCAGACAGGGGTGGGGATCCCGTCGGCCACAGATACGCAGTATTTT
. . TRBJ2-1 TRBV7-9 CASSLGGGGNEQFF TGTGCCAGCAGCTTAGGAGGAGGGGGCAATGAGCAGTTCTTC
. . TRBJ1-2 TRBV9 CASSVEDSPLYGYTF TGTGCCAGCAGCGTAGAGGACAGTCCCCTCTATGGCTACACCTTC
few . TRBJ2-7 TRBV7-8 CASSSPSSEQYF TGTGCCAGCAGCTCCCCGTCGTCGGAGCAGTACTTC